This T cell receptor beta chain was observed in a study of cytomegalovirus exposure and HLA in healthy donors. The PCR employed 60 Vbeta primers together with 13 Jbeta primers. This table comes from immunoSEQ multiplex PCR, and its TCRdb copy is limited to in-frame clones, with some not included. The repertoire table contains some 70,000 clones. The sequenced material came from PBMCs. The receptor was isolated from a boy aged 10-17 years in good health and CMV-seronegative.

The CDR3 is CASSQDEGANEKLFF. CDR3 in DNA: TGCGCCAGCAGCCAAGATGAGGGAGCTAATGAAAAACTGTTTTTT. The V gene is TRBV4-3, the J gene TRBJ1-4; D ambiguous. CDR1 and CDR2 from the germline V gene are LGHNA and YSLEER. Trimming left V 0 bases short and J 3 bases short, with 8 bases between. The CDR3 extends over 15 amino acids.